The 10 T cell receptor beta chains in this list originate from one sample, sequenced in a study of glioma-infiltrating T cells. Using RNA template, CDR3s of TCR alpha and beta were amplified with iRepertoire arm-PCR. From the multiplex PCR reads, TCRdb called clonotypes with MiXCR, one entry per CDR3 protein. This table has over 80,000 distinct CDR3 sequences, 40% appearing once. What was sequenced was glioma tissue, nonneoplastic brain tissue, or PBMCs (not recorded which). These receptors originate from a human donor with low-grade glioma or glioblastoma, undergoing nonglioma brain surgery, or in good health (not recorded which).

This clonotype was observed at least ten times. The J gene is TRBJ1-1, the V gene TRBV6-1; the match to TRBD1 covers 7 bases. CDR1 and CDR2 (germline): MNHNS, SASEGT. The CDR3 totals 12 residues. The V segment lost 6 bases and the J segment 11 bases; nucleotides outside the gene matches: 9. The CDR3 loop reads CASRRNEGAAFF. The CDR3 region has the DNA TGTGCCAGCAGACGCAACGAGGGGGCTGCTTTCTTT.

This clonotype was seen ten or more times. The gene calls are TRBV15 and TRBJ2-3, with 8 bases that match TRBD1. The V and J ends lost 3 bases and 0 bases, in that order; junction bases with no gene match: 2. The CDR3 sequence is 15 residues long. The V gene's germline CDR1 is LNHNV and CDR2 YYDKDF (reference sequence). CDR3 loop: CATSSGQGSTDTQYF. In DNA form, the CDR3 reads TGTGCCACCAGCAGCGGACAGGGAAGCACAGATACGCAGTATTTT.

This clonotype has just one count. Given a much more abundant clone one base away, this may be a read error. The V and J genes are TRBV18 and TRBJ2-5; D is undetermined. Germline lookup yields CDR1 KGHSH and CDR2 LQKENI. The CDR3 runs 17 residues. CDR3 amino acids: CASSPLFWRTAEETRYF. CDR3 sequence (DNA): TGTGCCAGCTCACCCCTCTTTTGGCGAACGGCGGAAGAGACCCGGTACTTC. Drawing the rest from reference TRBV18 and TRBJ2-5, the complete variable domain is NAGVMQNPRHLVRRRGQEARLRCSPMKGHSHVYWYRQLPEEGLKFMVYLQKENIIDESGMPKERFSAEFPKEGPSILRIQQVVRGDSAAYFCASSPLFWRTAEETRYFGPGTRLLVL.

This clonotype has a count of ten or more. The rearrangement joins TRBV28 to TRBJ1-2; tentatively, D is TRBD1 (5 bases). This CDR3 is 14 amino acids long. The V gene's germline CDR1 is MDHEN and CDR2 SYDVKM. Deletions cut 5 bases from V and 1 base from J, with 11 bases between. The CDR3 loop is CASSPPTDNYGYTF. As DNA, the CDR3 is TGTGCCAGCAGTCCGCCGACAGATAACTATGGCTACACCTTC.

V and J are TRBV30 and TRBJ1-1; D not certain. The CDR3 totals 13 residues. Trimming took 4 bases from V and 2 from J, leaving 11 bases between them. Looked up from germline, CDR1 is GTSNPN and CDR2 is SVGIG (reference sequence). The CDR3 loop is CAWTRQINTEAFF. For the CDR3, the DNA is TGTGCCTGGACGAGGCAAATTAACACTGAAGCTTTCTTT.

In its sample, this clonotype was seen many times. The chain combines TRBV2 with TRBJ1-5; 7 nucleotides agree with TRBD1. With V trimmed by 1 base and J by 7 bases, 4 bases remained unmatched. Germline V gives CDR1 SNHLY, CDR2 FYNNEI. CDR3 size: 14 residues. Written as DNA, the CDR3 is TGTGCCAGCAGTGAAGGACAGGGTGGGCAGCCCCAGCATTTT. Protein sequence: CASSEGQGGQPQHF.

This clonotype was seen many times. This rearrangement joins TRBV19 to TRBJ2-2; D is unclear. CDR1 and CDR2 (germline): LNHDA, SQIVND (reference sequence). The V gene lost 4 bases and the J gene lost 0 bases, with 12 bases spanning the gap. CDR3 length: 16 residues. CDR3 sequence: CASSTRFQANTGELFF. CDR3 sequence (DNA): TGTGCCAGTAGTACCCGTTTTCAGGCGAACACCGGGGAGCTGTTTTTT.

The rearrangement links TRBV5-1 to TRBJ2-1; D gene unclear. The CDR3 covers 15 residues. Germline CDR1 reads SGHRS; CDR2 reads YFSETQ. V was pared by 0 bases and J by 6 bases, with 13 bases between. The CDR3 sequence: CASSLVSLVSNEQFF. The CDR3, as DNA: TGCGCCAGCAGCTTGGTTTCCCTAGTTAGCAATGAGCAGTTCTTC. The whole variable domain, filled in from reference TRBV5-1 and TRBJ2-1, reads KAGVTQTPRYLIKTRGQQVTLSCSPISGHRSVSWYQQTPGQGLQFLFEYFSETQRNKGNFPGRFSGRQFSNSRSEMNVSTLELGDSALYLCASSLVSLVSNEQFFGPGTRLTVL.

Many counts were recorded for this clonotype. The chain has TRBV6-2 or TRBV6-3 and TRBJ2-3; 13 bases agree with TRBD2. J lost 4 bases, V lost 6 bases, and 7 bases had no gene match. This CDR3 spans 16 amino acids. Per germline, CDR1 MNHEY and CDR2 SVGEGT. In nucleotides, the CDR3 is TGTGCCAGCAGAACCCGCGGGACTAGCGGGGCAGATACGCAGTATTTT. Encoded protein: CASRTRGTSGADTQYF.

Concerning this clonotype: This sequence may be a read error, since a much larger clone differs from it by one base. The chain's CDR3 is CASSGTGPIIHQPQHF. The CDR3 DNA reads TGTGCCAGCAGTGGTACAGGGCCCATCATACATCAGCCCCAGCATTTT. The chain employs TRBV28 and TRBJ1-5; weak D call: TRBD1 (6 bases). V lost 5 bases, J lost 5 bases, and 19 bases lay in between. This CDR3 has 16 residues. Germline assignment: CDR1 MDHEN and CDR2 SYDVKM.